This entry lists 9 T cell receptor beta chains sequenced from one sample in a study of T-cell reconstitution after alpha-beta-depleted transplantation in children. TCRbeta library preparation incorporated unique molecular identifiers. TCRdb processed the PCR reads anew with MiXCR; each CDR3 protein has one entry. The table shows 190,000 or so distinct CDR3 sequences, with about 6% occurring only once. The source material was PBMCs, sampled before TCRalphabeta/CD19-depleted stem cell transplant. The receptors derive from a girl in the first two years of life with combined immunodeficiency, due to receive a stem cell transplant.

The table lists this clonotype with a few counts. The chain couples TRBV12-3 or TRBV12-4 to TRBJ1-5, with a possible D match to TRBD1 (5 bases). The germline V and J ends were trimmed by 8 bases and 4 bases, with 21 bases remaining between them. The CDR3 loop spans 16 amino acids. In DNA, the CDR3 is TGTGCCAGCGGGAGTCGACGTCAGGGTGGGAATCAGCCCCAGCATTTT. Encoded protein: CASGSRRQGGNQPQHF.

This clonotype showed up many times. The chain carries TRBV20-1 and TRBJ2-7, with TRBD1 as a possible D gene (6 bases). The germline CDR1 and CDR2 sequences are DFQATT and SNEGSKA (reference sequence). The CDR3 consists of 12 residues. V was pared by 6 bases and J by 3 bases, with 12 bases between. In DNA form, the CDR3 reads TGCAGTGCCCCCGACAGGAGCTACGAGCAGTACTTC. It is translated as CSAPDRSYEQYF.

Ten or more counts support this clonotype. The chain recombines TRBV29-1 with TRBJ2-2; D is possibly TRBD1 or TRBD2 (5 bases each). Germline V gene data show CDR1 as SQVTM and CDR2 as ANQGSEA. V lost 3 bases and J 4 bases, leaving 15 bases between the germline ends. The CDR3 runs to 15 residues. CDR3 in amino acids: CSVEEGELPTGELFF. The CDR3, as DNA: TGCAGCGTTGAGGAAGGGGAGCTCCCCACCGGGGAGCTGTTTTTT.

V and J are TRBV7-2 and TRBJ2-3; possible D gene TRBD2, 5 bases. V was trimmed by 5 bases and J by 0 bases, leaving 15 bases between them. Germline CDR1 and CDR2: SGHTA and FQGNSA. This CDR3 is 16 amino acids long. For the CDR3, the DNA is TGTGCCAGCAGCCTCGGGCGGGTTATAAGCACAGATACGCAGTATTTT. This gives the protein CASSLGRVISTDTQYF.

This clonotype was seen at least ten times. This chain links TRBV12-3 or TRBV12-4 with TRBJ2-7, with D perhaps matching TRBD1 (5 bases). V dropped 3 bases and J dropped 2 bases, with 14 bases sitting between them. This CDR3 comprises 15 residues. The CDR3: CASSFRAAATYEQYF. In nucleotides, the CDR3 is TGTGCCAGCAGTTTCAGGGCCGCCGCTACCTACGAGCAGTACTTC.

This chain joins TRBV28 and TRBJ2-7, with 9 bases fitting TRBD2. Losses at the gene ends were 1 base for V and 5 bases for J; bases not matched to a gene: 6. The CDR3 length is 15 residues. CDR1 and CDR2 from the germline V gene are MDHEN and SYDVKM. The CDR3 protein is CASSLYAGGPDEQYF. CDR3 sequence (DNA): TGTGCCAGCAGTTTATATGCGGGAGGGCCGGACGAGCAGTACTTC.

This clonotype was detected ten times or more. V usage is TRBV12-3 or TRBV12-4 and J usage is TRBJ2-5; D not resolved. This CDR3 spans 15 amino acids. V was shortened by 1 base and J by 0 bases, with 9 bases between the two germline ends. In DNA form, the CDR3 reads TGTGCCAGCAGTTTAGTCGGGTCTGACCAAGAGACCCAGTACTTC. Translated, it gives CASSLVGSDQETQYF.

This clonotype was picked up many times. The CDR3 DNA reads as TGTGCCAGCAAGGACGGATCTTCCTACGAGCAGTACTTC. Its translation: CASKDGSSYEQYF. This chain uses TRBV7-9 with TRBJ2-7; D is unclear. Germline assignment: CDR1 SEHNR and CDR2 FQNEAQ (reference sequence). The CDR3 consists of 13 residues. Trimming pared 7 bases from V and 1 base from J, leaving 11 bases between.

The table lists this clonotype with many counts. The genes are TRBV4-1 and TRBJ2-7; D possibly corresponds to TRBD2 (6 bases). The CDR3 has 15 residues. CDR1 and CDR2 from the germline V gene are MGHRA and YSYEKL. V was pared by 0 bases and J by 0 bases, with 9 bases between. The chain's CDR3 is CASSQDSLASYEQYF. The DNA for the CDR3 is TGCGCCAGCAGCCAAGATTCACTAGCCTCCTACGAGCAGTACTTC.